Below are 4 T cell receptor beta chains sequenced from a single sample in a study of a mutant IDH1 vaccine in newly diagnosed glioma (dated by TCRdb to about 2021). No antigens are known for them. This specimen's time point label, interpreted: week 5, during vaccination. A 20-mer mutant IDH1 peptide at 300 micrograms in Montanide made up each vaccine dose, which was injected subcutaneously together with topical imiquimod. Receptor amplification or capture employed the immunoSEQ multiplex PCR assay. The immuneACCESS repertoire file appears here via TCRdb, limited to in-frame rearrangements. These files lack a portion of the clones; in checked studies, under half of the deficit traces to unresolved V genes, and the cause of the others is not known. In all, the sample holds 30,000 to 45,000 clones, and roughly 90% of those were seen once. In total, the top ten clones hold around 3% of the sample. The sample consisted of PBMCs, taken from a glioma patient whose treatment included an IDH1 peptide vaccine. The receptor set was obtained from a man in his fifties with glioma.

The CDR3 DNA sequence: TGCGCCAGCAGCCATGGGACCACAAATTCACCCCTCCACTTT. Protein: CASSHGTTNSPLHF. The V gene is TRBV5-1, the J gene TRBJ1-6; D is perhaps TRBD1 (5 bases). Germline V gives CDR1 SGHRS, CDR2 YFSETQ. Trimming shortened V by 4 bases and J by 7 bases, and 12 bases separated the two germline ends. The CDR3 sequence is 14 residues long.

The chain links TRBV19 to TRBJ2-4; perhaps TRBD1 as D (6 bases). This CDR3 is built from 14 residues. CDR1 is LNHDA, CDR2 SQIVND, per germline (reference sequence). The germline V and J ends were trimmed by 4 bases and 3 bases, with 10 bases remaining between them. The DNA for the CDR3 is TGTGCCAGTAGTAACCCAGGGGACAAAAACATTCAGTACTTC. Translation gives CASSNPGDKNIQYF. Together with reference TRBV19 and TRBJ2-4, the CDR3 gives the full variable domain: DGGITQSPKYLFRKEGQNVTLSCEQNLNHDAMYWYRQDPGQGLRLIYYSQIVNDFQKGDIAEGYSVSREKKESFPLTVTSAQKNPTAFYLCASSNPGDKNIQYFGAGTRLSVL.

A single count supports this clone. In DNA, the CDR3 is TGTGCCAGCAGTTTATCGGGCAGGGACCCCTACGATACGCAGTATTTT. It is translated as CASSLSGRDPYDTQYF. The chain has TRBV28 and TRBJ2-3; D is perhaps TRBD1 or TRBD2 (5 bases each). V gave up 1 base and J gave up 6 bases, with 17 bases separating them. Germline CDR1 is MDHEN and CDR2 is SYDVKM. This CDR3 contains 16 residues.

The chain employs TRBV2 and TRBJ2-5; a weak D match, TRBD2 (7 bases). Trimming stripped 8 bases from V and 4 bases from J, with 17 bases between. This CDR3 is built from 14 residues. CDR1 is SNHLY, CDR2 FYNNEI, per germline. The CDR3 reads CASGWGGGGETQYF. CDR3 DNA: TGTGCCAGCGGATGGGGGGGCGGGGGAGAGACCCAGTACTTC.